This T cell receptor (beta chain) appears in the sequencing data of a study of blood T cell repertoires in COVID-19. Clones were read by immunoSEQ multiplex PCR, and TCRdb kept only the in-frame ones, dropping some. Of 250,000 to 350,000 clones in the sample, roughly 90% were seen once. The length of the CDR3 is 15 residues. Trimming shortened V by 5 bases and J by 4 bases, and 17 bases separated the two germline ends. The germline V gene encodes CDR1 SEHNR and CDR2 FQNEAQ (reference sequence). Cohort 3 donors were reported recovered after two negative PCRs, clearance, or symptom resolution. This clone was recorded once.

The chain is built from TRBV7-9 and TRBJ1-2; D might be TRBD1 (6 bases). The sequenced sample was PBMCs or T cells enriched from blood (not recorded which). This receptor was identified in a woman in her twenties or thirties who had recovered from COVID-19. The CDR3 loop reads CASSLSQGMGYGYTF. CDR3 bases: TGTGCCAGCAGCCTCTCACAGGGTATGGGCTATGGCTACACCTTC.